The 7 T cell receptor beta chains given below trace back to one sample, sequenced in a study of shared clonotypes between healthy human individuals. CD45RO-negative, CCR7-selected cells formed the naive CD8 fraction, which excluded terminally differentiated effector memory CD45RA+ cells. The protocol was immunoSEQ multiplex PCR, while the TCRdb copy is restricted to in-frame clones and leaves out a portion. Among a few million clones listed, around 93% were seen once. The sequenced sample consisted of naive CD8+ T cells from PBMCs. These receptors were collected from a man younger than 30 in good health. Some clones in this sample may be carry-over from other donors' samples.

The chain has TRBV15 and TRBJ2-7, with D possibly matching TRBD1 (5 bases). This CDR3 comprises 14 residues. V was pared by 5 bases and J by 1 base, with 12 bases between. Germline V CDR1 and CDR2: LNHNV, YYDKDF (reference sequence). CDR3 loop: CATSFTTDSYEQYF. CDR3 DNA sequence: TGTGCCACCAGCTTTACGACAGATTCCTACGAGCAGTACTTC.

The V gene is TRBV29-1, the J gene TRBJ2-1; 9 bases match TRBD2. CDR1 is SQVTM and CDR2 is ANQGSEA in the germline V gene. The CDR3 sequence is 13 residues long. CDR3 sequence reads: CKSTSGLNNEQFF. The DNA of the CDR3 is TGCAAGTCGACTAGCGGACTAAACAATGAGCAGTTCTTC.

The rearrangement joins TRBV12-1 to TRBJ2-1; the DNA was not compared with TRBD2, the D call given in the table. TRBV12-1 is a recognized pseudogene. The length of the CDR3 is 10 residues. The CDR3 loop is CALRYNEQFF. The CDR3 coding sequence is TGTGCCCTGAGGTACAATGAGCAGTTCTTC.

A few counts support this clone. This chain links TRBV2 with TRBJ2-7; 8 bases match TRBD1. Losses at the gene ends were 8 bases for V and 3 bases for J; bases not matched to a gene: 9. This CDR3 has 14 amino acids. Germline V CDR1 and CDR2: SNHLY, FYNNEI. The CDR3 nucleotides are TGTGCCAGCCGAGACAGGGGATCGGGCTACGAGCAGTACTTC. It encodes CASRDRGSGYEQYF. Drawing the rest from reference TRBV2 and TRBJ2-7, the complete variable domain is EPEVTQTPSHQVTQMGQEVILRCVPISNHLYFYWYRQILGQKVEFLVSFYNNEISEKSEIFDDQFSVERPDGSNFTLKIRSTKLEDSAMYFCASRDRGSGYEQYFGPGTRLTVT.

This sequence joins TRBV7-2 and TRBJ2-7; 10 bases are shared with TRBD1. CDR3 size: 17 residues. V dropped 5 bases and J dropped 2; count of bases not matched to a gene: 12. In germline, CDR1 is SGHTA, CDR2 FQGNSA. CDR3 in DNA: TGTGCCAGCAGCGCTCTTACCGGGACAGGGGTTGCCTACGAGCAGTACTTC. Translation: CASSALTGTGVAYEQYF.

The V call is TRBV7-9, the J call TRBJ1-3, with 7 bases aligning to TRBD1. The CDR3 contains 17 residues. The V and J ends lost 4 bases and 4 bases, in that order; junction bases with no gene match: 13. Germline CDR1 reads SEHNR; CDR2 reads FQNEAQ (reference sequence). Here the CDR3 reads CASSSPRTGLGGNTIYF. The CDR3 nucleotides are TGTGCCAGCAGCTCCCCCCGGACAGGCCTGGGAGGAAACACCATATATTTT.

V gene TRBV10-3 combines with J gene TRBJ1-2; 7 bases match TRBD1. From germline, CDR1 is ENHRY and CDR2 SYGVKD. V was pared by 10 bases and J by 2 bases, with 4 bases of the junction left unmatched. The CDR3 has 12 amino acids. The CDR3 spells CATADRNYGYTF. DNA of the CDR3: TGTGCCACGGCGGACAGGAACTATGGCTACACCTTC.